The present T cell receptor beta chain was sequenced within a study of blood T cell repertoires in COVID-19. Whole-study context: The analysed material was cDNA or gDNA that came from T cells, B-cell-depleted T cells, or PBMCs.

The CDR3 is made up of 16 amino acids. Per germline, CDR1 KGHDR and CDR2 SFDVKD. V lost 2 bases and J lost 0, with 10 bases in between. Authors' processing steps: Reference gene primer amplification gave estimated nucleated cell counts. Sequencing used immunoSEQ multiplex PCR; TCRdb keeps in-frame clones, though not all of them. V and J calls and clone size follow that table, whereas D and trimming were derived from the DNA. Of fewer than 9,000 clones detected, approximately 84% appear once; the ten largest clones hold around a sixth. Sequencing input: peripheral blood. This receptor was obtained from a human donor with active COVID-19. The donor label of this sample is uncertain. J is TRBJ2-1 and V is TRBV24-1; unclear D gene. DNA for the CDR3: TGTGCCACCAGTGATTCCCGTTCCCCCTCCTACAATGAGCAGTTCTTC. This gives the protein CATSDSRSPSYNEQFF.